This record concerns one T cell receptor beta chain sequence. Its antigen is as yet unknown. The data originate from a study of untreated major depressive disorder. Measured with immunoSEQ multiplex PCR; TCRdb has only the in-frame clones, and not every one. The sample yields approximately 13,000 clones, around 90% seen once. Patients had taken no psychiatric medication, including antidepressants, for at least 8 weeks before enrollment. No major medical conditions, Axis I/II comorbidities, regular medication, or illicit drugs. Typically around 94% of enriched cells were CD4+. Overall study findings and caveats: Depressed patients' CD4+ T cells carried increased TRBV05-01 (Vbeta 5.1) usage versus control CD4+ T cells.

CDR3 length: 14 residues. V dropped 3 bases and J dropped 6; count of bases not matched to a gene: 8. CDR1 is SGHDT, CDR2 YYEEEE, per germline. The sequenced sample consisted of CD4+ T cells from PBMCs. This TCR was sampled from a man aged 25-40 years with major depressive disorder. The chain is built from TRBV5-6 and TRBJ1-2; TRBD1 aligns across 7 bases. CDR3 coding DNA: TGTGCCAGCAGCTGGGGCCTCAGGGGGAATGGCTACACCTTC. This encodes CASSWGLRGNGYTF.